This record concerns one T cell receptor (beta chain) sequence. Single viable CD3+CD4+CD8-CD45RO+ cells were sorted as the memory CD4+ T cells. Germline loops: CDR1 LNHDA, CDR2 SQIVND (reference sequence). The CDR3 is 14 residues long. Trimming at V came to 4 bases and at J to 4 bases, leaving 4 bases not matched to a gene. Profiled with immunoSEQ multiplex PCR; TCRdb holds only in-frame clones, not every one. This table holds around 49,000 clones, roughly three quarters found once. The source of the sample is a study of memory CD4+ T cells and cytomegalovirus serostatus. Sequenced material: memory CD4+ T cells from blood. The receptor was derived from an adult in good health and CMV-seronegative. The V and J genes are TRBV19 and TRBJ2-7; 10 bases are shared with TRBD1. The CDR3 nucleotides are TGTGCCAGTAGTACGACAGGGGGCGGTTACGAGCAGTACTTC. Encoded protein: CASSTTGGGYEQYF.